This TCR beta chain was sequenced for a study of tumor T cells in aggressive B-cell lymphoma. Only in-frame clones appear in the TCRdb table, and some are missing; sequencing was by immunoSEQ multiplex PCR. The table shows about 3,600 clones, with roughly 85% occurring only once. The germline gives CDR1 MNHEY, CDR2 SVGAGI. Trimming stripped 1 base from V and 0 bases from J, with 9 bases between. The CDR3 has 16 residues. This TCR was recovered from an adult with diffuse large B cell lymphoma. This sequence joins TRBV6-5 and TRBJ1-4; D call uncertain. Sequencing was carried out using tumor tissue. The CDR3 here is CASSYYRFATNEKLFF. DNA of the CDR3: TGTGCCAGCAGTTACTATCGGTTTGCAACTAATGAAAAACTGTTTTTT.